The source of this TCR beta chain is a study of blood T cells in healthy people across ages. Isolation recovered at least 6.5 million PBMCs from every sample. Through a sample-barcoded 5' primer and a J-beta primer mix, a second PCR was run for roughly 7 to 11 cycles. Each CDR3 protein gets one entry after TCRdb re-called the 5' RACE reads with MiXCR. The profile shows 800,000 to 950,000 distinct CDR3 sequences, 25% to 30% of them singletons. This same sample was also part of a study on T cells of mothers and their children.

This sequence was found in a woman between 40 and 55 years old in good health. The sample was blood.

CDR3 nucleotides: TGCGCCAGCAGCTTGGCAACCGGGACAGGGACCTATGGCTACACCTTC. As protein: CASSLATGTGTYGYTF. The gene calls are TRBV5-1 and TRBJ1-2, with TRBD1 matching 9 bases. Germline CDR1 is SGHRS and CDR2 is YFSETQ. J gave up 4 bases and V 0 bases, and 7 bases lay outside the gene matches. This CDR3 region has 16 residues.